Following are 31 T cell receptor beta chains from one sample sequenced in a study of blood T cells in healthy people across ages. Next came a second PCR, run for roughly 7 to 12 cycles, which used a sample-barcoded 5' primer along with a J-beta primer mix. A single record per CDR3 protein comes from TCRdb applying MiXCR to the 5' RACE reads. The sample has 1.8 million or so distinct CDR3 sequences; around 42% are singletons. The sample comprised blood. Source of these receptors: a human donor in good health.

This clonotype was observed many times. The chain is built from TRBV4-3 and TRBJ2-4, with 8 bases lining up with TRBD2. From germline, CDR1 is LGHNA and CDR2 YSLEER. Unmatched junction bases numbered 7, after V lost 3 bases and J lost 0 bases. The CDR3 contains 17 residues. DNA for the CDR3: TGCGCCAGCAGCCAGGGTACTAGCGGAAAAGCCAAAAACATTCAGTACTTC. Translation gives CASSQGTSGKAKNIQYF.

The table lists this clonotype with many counts. The chain employs TRBV7-9 and TRBJ2-1, with D maybe TRBD2 (5 bases). The CDR3 has 15 residues. V was trimmed by 5 bases and J by 0 bases, leaving 11 bases between them. The germline gives CDR1 SEHNR, CDR2 FQNEAQ (reference sequence). In DNA, the CDR3 is TGTGCCAGCAGCCCCAGGAGGAGCTCCTACAATGAGCAGTTCTTC. Residues: CASSPRRSSYNEQFF.

A few counts support this clonotype. The chain uses TRBV24-1 and TRBJ2-3; no reliable D call. This CDR3 is 14 amino acids long. The V and J ends lost 0 bases and 2 bases respectively, with 5 bases between them. The germline V gene has CDR1 KGHDR and CDR2 SFDVKD. CDR3 DNA: TGTGCCACCAGTGATTTGGTAGTCACAGATACGCAGTATTTT. It specifies CATSDLVVTDTQYF.

The genes are TRBV7-9 and TRBJ2-7; TRBD2 might be the D (5 bases). The CDR3 has 14 amino acids. The V end lost 5 bases, the J end lost 2 bases, and 13 bases lay between the germline ends. Germline CDR1 SEHNR, CDR2 FQNEAQ (reference sequence). CDR3 nucleotide sequence: TGTGCCAGCAGCCACGGGGATAGGCCCTACGAGCAGTACTTC. Amino acids: CASSHGDRPYEQYF. Together with reference TRBV7-9 and TRBJ2-7, the CDR3 gives the full variable domain: DTGVSQNPRHKITKRGQNVTFRCDPISEHNRLYWYRQTLGQGPEFLTYFQNEAQLEKSRLLSDRFSAERPKGSFSTLEIQRTEQGDSAMYLCASSHGDRPYEQYFGPGTRLTVT.

This clonotype was detected only a few times. The gene calls are TRBV7-6 and TRBJ2-3; the match to TRBD2 covers 15 bases. CDR1 is SGHVS, CDR2 FNYEAQ, per germline. CDR3 size: 16 residues. Unmatched junction bases numbered 6, after V lost 5 bases and J lost 6 bases. The CDR3: CASSLWTSGGDDTQYF. The CDR3 DNA reads as TGTGCCAGCAGCCTCTGGACTAGCGGGGGGGACGATACGCAGTATTTT.

For this clonotype: A much larger clone is a single base away; this may be a read error. The chain combines TRBV20-1 with TRBJ1-2; perhaps TRBD1 as D (5 bases). Germline CDR1 and CDR2: DFQATT and SNEGSKA (reference sequence). The CDR3 is made up of 13 amino acids. The DNA for the CDR3 is TGCAGTACTAGAGAAGGGGCTAACTATGGCTACACCTTC. Translated, it gives CSTREGANYGYTF.

This chain links TRBV2 with TRBJ1-5, with a weak D call TRBD1 (6 bases). The germline gives CDR1 SNHLY, CDR2 FYNNEI. This CDR3 is 15 amino acids long. V shed 2 bases and J shed 1 base, with 9 bases lying between them. The CDR3 protein is CASSEPGQSNQPQHF. DNA of the CDR3: TGTGCCAGCAGTGAACCGGGACAAAGCAATCAGCCCCAGCATTTT.

CDR3 protein: CSARDGTGTDTQYF. CDR3 DNA sequence: TGCAGTGCTAGAGATGGGACTGGCACAGATACGCAGTATTTT. The rearrangement links TRBV20-1 to TRBJ2-3; TRBD2 is a possible D gene (6 bases). The CDR3 totals 14 residues. From germline, CDR1 is DFQATT and CDR2 SNEGSKA (reference sequence). Trimming cost V 0 bases and J 1 base, with 8 bases left between them.

The genes are TRBV15 and TRBJ2-4; D is possibly TRBD1 or TRBD2 (6 bases each). The CDR3 is 12 residues long. V dropped 0 bases and J dropped 15 bases, with 12 bases sitting between them. Germline values: CDR1 LNHNV, CDR2 YYDKDF (reference sequence). This chain's CDR3 is CATSRDSGAGYF. DNA for the CDR3: TGTGCCACCAGCAGAGATTCGGGGGCTGGGTACTTC. Using reference TRBV15 and TRBJ2-4 for the parts outside the CDR3, the full variable domain is DAMVIQNPRYQVTQFGKPVTLSCSQTLNHNVMYWYQQKSSQAPKLLFHYYDKDFNNEADTPDNFQSRRPNTSFCFLDIRSPGLGDTAMYLCATSRDSGAGYFGAGTRLSVL.

The rearrangement joins TRBV7-9 to TRBJ2-7; the D is unclear. The germline V gene has CDR1 SEHNR and CDR2 FQNEAQ (reference sequence). There are 13 residues in the CDR3. Trimming shortened V by 1 base and J by 7 bases, and 11 bases separated the two germline ends. CDR3 loop: CASSLVVLGEQYF. The DNA for the CDR3 is TGTGCCAGCAGCTTAGTCGTCCTAGGGGAGCAGTACTTC.

This clonotype showed up just a few times. The chain's CDR3 is CASSTTSGVTYEQYF. The CDR3, as DNA: TGTGCCAGCAGCACGACTAGCGGGGTGACCTACGAGCAGTACTTC. V gene TRBV7-2 combines with J gene TRBJ2-7, with 11 positions matching TRBD2. Germline V gene data show CDR1 as SGHTA and CDR2 as FQGNSA. The J segment lost 2 bases and the V segment lost 5 bases, leaving 5 bases of the junction unmatched. The length of the CDR3 is 15 residues.

V usage is TRBV7-2 and J usage is TRBJ2-4; tentative D call: TRBD1 (5 bases). TRBJ2-7 explains the end of the DNA better; the J call may be wrong. CDR3 size: 15 residues. Germline-derived CDR1 and CDR2 are SGHTA and FQGNSA. CDR3 residues: CASSLAAQGVYEQYF. CDR3 in DNA: TGTGCCAGCAGCTTAGCGGCGCAGGGCGTCTACGAGCAGTACTTC.

Only one count was recorded for this clonotype. This CDR3 reads CASSGIWETQYF. In DNA form, the CDR3 reads TGTGCCAGCAGCGGGATTTGGGAGACCCAGTACTTC. This chain connects TRBV7-2 to TRBJ2-5; D gene uncertain. Germline V lookup: CDR1 SGHTA, CDR2 FQGNSA. CDR3 size: 12 residues. The V gene lost 5 bases and the J gene lost 5 bases, with 9 bases spanning the gap.

This sequence joins TRBV6-2 or TRBV6-3 and TRBJ2-1, with 14 bases lining up with TRBD2. The CDR3 has 16 amino acids. Per germline, CDR1 MNHEY and CDR2 SVGEGT. The trim removed 5 bases at V and 5 bases at J, leaving 5 bases unmatched. CDR3 nucleotides: TGTGCCAGCAGTCTATTGGGACTAGCGGGGGACAATGAGCAGTTCTTC. It translates to CASSLLGLAGDNEQFF.

This rearrangement joins TRBV18 to TRBJ2-3; D could derive from TRBD1 or TRBD2 (5 bases each). CDR3 length equals 14 residues. Germline assignment: CDR1 KGHSH and CDR2 LQKENI. V lost 2 bases to trimming and J lost 7 bases, with 13 bases between them. DNA of the CDR3: TGTGCCAGCTCACCAGGGACCCCAACACATACGCAGTATTTT. It specifies CASSPGTPTHTQYF.

CDR3 in DNA: TGTGCCAGCAGCTTTGGAAGCGGGGGGGCCTCCGAGCAGTACTTC. This encodes CASSFGSGGASEQYF. The gene calls are TRBV7-2 and TRBJ2-4, with TRBD2 identical over 10 bases. The end of the DNA aligns better with TRBJ2-7, so the J call may be wrong. Germline lookup yields CDR1 SGHTA and CDR2 FQGNSA. This CDR3 contains 15 residues.

The rearrangement joins TRBV7-6 to TRBJ2-7, with D perhaps assigned TRBD1 or TRBD2 (5 bases each). Looked up from germline, CDR1 is SGHVS and CDR2 is FNYEAQ. This CDR3 spans 19 amino acids. Deletions cut 4 bases from V and 1 base from J, with 26 bases between. This CDR3 is CASSSLLSGSLRTSYEQYF. For the CDR3, the DNA is TGTGCCAGCAGCTCCCTACTATCAGGGAGTTTGAGGACGTCCTACGAGCAGTACTTC. Using reference TRBV7-6 and TRBJ2-7 for the parts outside the CDR3, the full variable domain is GAGVSQSPRYKVTKRGQDVALRCDPISGHVSLYWYRQALGQGPEFLTYFNYEAQQDKSGLPNDRFSAERPEGSISTLTIQRTEQRDSAMYRCASSSLLSGSLRTSYEQYFGPGTRLTVT.

This clonotype was seen only a few times. The chain combines TRBV29-1 with TRBJ2-7, with D perhaps TRBD1 or TRBD2 (5 bases each). The length of the CDR3 is 14 residues. Germline V gene data show CDR1 as SQVTM and CDR2 as ANQGSEA. V lost 0 bases, J lost 4 bases, and 13 bases lay in between. The CDR3 protein is CSVEDGAVEYEQYF. The CDR3 DNA follows: TGCAGCGTTGAAGACGGGGCGGTGGAATACGAGCAGTACTTC.

J is TRBJ1-1 and V is TRBV29-1; no definite D call. CDR1 and CDR2 (germline): SQVTM, ANQGSEA. The CDR3 covers 14 residues. V was shortened by 3 bases and J by 5 bases, with 16 bases between the two germline ends. DNA of the CDR3: TGCAGCGTTGACCGTGTACTCGTAAGGACTGAAGCTTTCTTT. Translated, it gives CSVDRVLVRTEAFF.

J is TRBJ2-4 and V is TRBV5-1; D is perhaps TRBD1 (5 bases). The end of the DNA aligns better with TRBJ2-7, so the J call may be wrong. The CDR3 contains 15 residues. In germline, CDR1 is SGHRS, CDR2 YFSETQ. The CDR3 region has the DNA TGCGCCAGCAGCTTGGGGCAGGGAACGTACTACGAGCAGTACTTC. It yields the protein CASSLGQGTYYEQYF.

The chain is built from TRBV2 and TRBJ1-2; 8 bases line up with TRBD1. V lost 0 bases, J lost 7 bases, and 4 bases stayed unmatched. Germline-derived CDR1 and CDR2 are SNHLY and FYNNEI. The CDR3 extends over 14 amino acids. CDR3 region: CASSEARTGTGYTF. CDR3 nucleotide sequence: TGTGCCAGCAGTGAAGCTAGGACAGGGACTGGCTACACCTTC.

J is TRBJ1-1 and V is TRBV7-2; D is unresolved. The CDR3 is made up of 14 amino acids. Trimming left V 3 bases short and J 3 bases short, with 11 bases between. CDR1 SGHTA and CDR2 FQGNSA come from the germline V gene. CDR3 region: CASSFYSGHTEAFF. CDR3 coding DNA: TGTGCCAGCAGCTTTTACAGTGGTCACACTGAAGCTTTCTTT.

The J gene is TRBJ2-5, the V gene TRBV20-1; D gene unclear. Germline lookup yields CDR1 DFQATT and CDR2 SNEGSKA (reference sequence). This CDR3 comprises 12 residues. Trimming pared 6 bases from V and 2 bases from J, leaving 10 bases between. The CDR3 DNA sequence: TGCAGTGCCGCTCGTAATCAAGAGACCCAGTACTTC. It translates to CSAARNQETQYF.

The chain has TRBV11-1 and TRBJ2-5; D is unresolved. CDR1 SGHAT and CDR2 FQDESV come from the germline V gene (reference sequence). V shed 8 bases and J shed 5 bases, with 9 bases lying between them. CDR3 length: 11 amino acids. The CDR3 region has the DNA TGTGCCAGCGTCGGGTTGGAGACCCAGTACTTC. Protein: CASVGLETQYF.

This sequence joins TRBV6-1 and TRBJ2-7; 7 nucleotides match TRBD1. The CDR3 sequence is 17 residues long. The V gene's germline CDR1 is MNHNS and CDR2 SASEGT. Trimming took 1 base from V and 4 from J; bases not matched to a gene: 13. As DNA, the CDR3 is TGTGCCAGCAGTGAAGAGAGGGGGACAGCAACGGCTTACGAGCAGTACTTC. Its translation is CASSEERGTATAYEQYF.

This clonotype was found a few times. J is TRBJ2-3 and V is TRBV7-2; D unresolved. The CDR3 loop spans 13 amino acids. CDR1 and CDR2 from the germline V gene are SGHTA and FQGNSA. V was shortened by 0 bases and J by 8 bases, with 9 bases between the two germline ends. The CDR3 protein is CASSLAGSGTQYF. For the CDR3, the DNA is TGTGCCAGCAGCTTAGCTGGGTCGGGTACGCAGTATTTT. Based on the CDR3 plus reference TRBV7-2 and TRBJ2-3, the full variable domain is GAGVSQSPSNKVTEKGKDVELRCDPISGHTALYWYRQSLGQGLEFLIYFQGNSAPDKSGLPSDRFSAERTGGSVSTLTIQRTQQEDSAVYLCASSLAGSGTQYFGPGTRLTVL.

This clonotype was picked up a small number of times. The chain is built from TRBV20-1 and TRBJ2-5; the match to TRBD2 covers 9 bases. Trimming took 5 bases from V and 3 from J; bases not matched to a gene: 4. CDR1 is DFQATT, CDR2 SNEGSKA, per germline (reference sequence). CDR3 length: 13 amino acids. CDR3 region: CSAPAGGKETQYF. CDR3 nucleotides: TGCAGTGCTCCCGCGGGGGGGAAAGAGACCCAGTACTTC.

The chain employs TRBV5-1 and TRBJ2-7; D might be TRBD1 (6 bases). In germline, CDR1 is SGHRS, CDR2 YFSETQ. Deletions cut 2 bases from V and 6 bases from J, with 12 bases between. This CDR3 comprises 13 residues. The CDR3 region has the DNA TGCGCCAGCAGCTTCTCAGGGGAAGGCGAGCAGTACTTC. It codes for CASSFSGEGEQYF. The whole variable domain, remainder taken from reference TRBV5-1 and TRBJ2-7, is KAGVTQTPRYLIKTRGQQVTLSCSPISGHRSVSWYQQTPGQGLQFLFEYFSETQRNKGNFPGRFSGRQFSNSRSEMNVSTLELGDSALYLCASSFSGEGEQYFGPGTRLTVT.

This clonotype was seen a handful of times. The genes are TRBV28 and TRBJ2-7; the match to TRBD2 covers 14 bases. The CDR3 contains 15 residues. With 6 bases clipped from V and 7 bases from J, the junction kept 8 bases outside the gene matches. The germline gives CDR1 MDHEN, CDR2 SYDVKM. In nucleotides, the CDR3 is TGTGCCAGCAGGCGACTAGCGGGGGGGCCGAGGGAGCAGTACTTC. Encoded protein: CASRRLAGGPREQYF.

V and J are TRBV13 and TRBJ2-5; tentatively, D is TRBD1 or TRBD2 (7 bases each). The germline gives CDR1 PRHDT, CDR2 FYEKMQ (reference sequence). V was shortened by 2 bases and J by 2 bases, with 15 bases between the two germline ends. This CDR3 is 16 amino acids long. The CDR3 DNA reads TGTGCCAGCAGCTTAATCAGGGGGGGTCGACAAGAGACCCAGTACTTC. Translated, it gives CASSLIRGGRQETQYF.

The rearrangement uses TRBV20-1 and TRBJ2-3; D is possibly TRBD1 (5 bases). Germline assignment: CDR1 DFQATT and CDR2 SNEGSKA (reference sequence). Trimming removed 0 bases at V and 7 bases at J, with 11 bases between. This CDR3 is built from 13 residues. The CDR3 DNA sequence: TGCAGTGCTAGAGATCGGAAGGGGAATACGCAGTATTTT. Amino acids: CSARDRKGNTQYF.